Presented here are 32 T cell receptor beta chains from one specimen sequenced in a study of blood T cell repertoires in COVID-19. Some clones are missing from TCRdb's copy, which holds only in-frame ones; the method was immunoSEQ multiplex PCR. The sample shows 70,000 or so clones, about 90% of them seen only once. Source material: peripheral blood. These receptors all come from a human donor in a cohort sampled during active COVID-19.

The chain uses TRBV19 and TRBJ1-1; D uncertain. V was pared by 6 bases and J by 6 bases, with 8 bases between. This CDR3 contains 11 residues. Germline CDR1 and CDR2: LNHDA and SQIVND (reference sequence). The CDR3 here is CASRLDPEAFF. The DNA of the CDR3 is TGTGCCAGTAGACTAGACCCTGAAGCTTTCTTT.

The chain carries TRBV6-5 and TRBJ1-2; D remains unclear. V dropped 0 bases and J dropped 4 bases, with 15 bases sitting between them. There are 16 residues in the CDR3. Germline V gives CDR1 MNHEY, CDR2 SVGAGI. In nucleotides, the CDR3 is TGTGCCAGCAGTTACTCGTCGACGGGAGATGGCTATGGCTACACCTTC. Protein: CASSYSSTGDGYGYTF.

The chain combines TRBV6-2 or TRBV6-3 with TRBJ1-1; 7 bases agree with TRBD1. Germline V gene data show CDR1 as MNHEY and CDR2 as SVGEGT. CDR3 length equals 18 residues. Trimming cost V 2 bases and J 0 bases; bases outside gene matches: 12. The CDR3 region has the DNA TGTGCCAGCAGTTACCCCTTAGGACAGGCGGAAATGAACACTGAAGCTTTCTTT. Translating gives CASSYPLGQAEMNTEAFF.

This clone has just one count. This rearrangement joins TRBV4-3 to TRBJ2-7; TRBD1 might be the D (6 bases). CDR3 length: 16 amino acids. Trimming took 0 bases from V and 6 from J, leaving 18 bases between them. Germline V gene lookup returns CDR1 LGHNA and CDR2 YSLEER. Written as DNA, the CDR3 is TGCGCCAGCAGCCAAGATTGGCACAGGGTTAGCTCCGAGCAGTACTTC. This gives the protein CASSQDWHRVSSEQYF.

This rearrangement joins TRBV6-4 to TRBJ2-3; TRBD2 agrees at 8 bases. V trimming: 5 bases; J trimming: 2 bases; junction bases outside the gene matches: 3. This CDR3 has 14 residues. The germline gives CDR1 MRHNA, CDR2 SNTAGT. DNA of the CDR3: TGTGCCAGCAGTAAGCGGGGGCACACAGATACGCAGTATTTT. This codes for CASSKRGHTDTQYF.

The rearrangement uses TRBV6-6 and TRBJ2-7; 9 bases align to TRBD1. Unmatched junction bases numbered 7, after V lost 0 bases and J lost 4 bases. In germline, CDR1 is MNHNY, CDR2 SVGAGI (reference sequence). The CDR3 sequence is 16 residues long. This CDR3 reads CASSYSSGDRAYEQYF. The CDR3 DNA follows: TGTGCCAGCAGTTACTCGTCAGGGGACAGGGCATACGAGCAGTACTTC.

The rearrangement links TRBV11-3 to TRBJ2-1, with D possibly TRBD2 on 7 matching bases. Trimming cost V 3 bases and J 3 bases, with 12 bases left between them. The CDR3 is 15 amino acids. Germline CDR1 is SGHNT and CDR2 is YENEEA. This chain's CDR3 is CASSFGGGNYNEQFF. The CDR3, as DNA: TGTGCCAGCAGCTTTGGGGGGGGCAACTACAATGAGCAGTTCTTC.

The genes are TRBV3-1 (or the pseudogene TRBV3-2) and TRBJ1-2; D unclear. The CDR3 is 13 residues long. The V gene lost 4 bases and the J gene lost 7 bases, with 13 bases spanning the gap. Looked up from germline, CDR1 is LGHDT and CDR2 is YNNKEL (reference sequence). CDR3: CASSPTEDFGYTF. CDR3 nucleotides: TGTGCCAGCAGCCCCACCGAAGACTTTGGCTACACCTTC.

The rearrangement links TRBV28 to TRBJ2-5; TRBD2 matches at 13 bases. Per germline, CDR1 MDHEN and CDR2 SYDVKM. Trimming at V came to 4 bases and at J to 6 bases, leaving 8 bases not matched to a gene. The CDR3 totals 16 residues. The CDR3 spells CASSSWTSGGVKTQYF. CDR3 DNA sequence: TGTGCCAGCAGTTCCTGGACTAGCGGGGGTGTGAAGACCCAGTACTTC.

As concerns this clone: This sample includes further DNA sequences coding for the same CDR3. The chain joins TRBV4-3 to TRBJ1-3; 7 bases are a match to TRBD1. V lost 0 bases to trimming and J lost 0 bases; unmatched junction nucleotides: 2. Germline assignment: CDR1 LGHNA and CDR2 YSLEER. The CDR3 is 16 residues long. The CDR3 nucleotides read TGCGCCAGCAGCCAAGATAGGGACAGCTCTGGAAACACCATATATTTT. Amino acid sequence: CASSQDRDSSGNTIYF.

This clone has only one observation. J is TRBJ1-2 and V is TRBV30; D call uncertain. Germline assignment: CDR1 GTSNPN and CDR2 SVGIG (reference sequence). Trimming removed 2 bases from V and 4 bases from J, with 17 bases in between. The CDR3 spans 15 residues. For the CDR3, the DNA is TGTGCCTGGAGTCCACCGGGTGGACTCGGCTATGGCTACACCTTC. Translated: CAWSPPGGLGYGYTF.

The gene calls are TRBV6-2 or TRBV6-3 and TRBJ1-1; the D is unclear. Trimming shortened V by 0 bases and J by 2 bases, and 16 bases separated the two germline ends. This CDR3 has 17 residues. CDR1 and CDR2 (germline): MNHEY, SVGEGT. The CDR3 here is CASSYSLTWEGNTEAFF. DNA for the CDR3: TGTGCCAGCAGTTACTCCCTAACGTGGGAGGGTAACACTGAAGCTTTCTTT.

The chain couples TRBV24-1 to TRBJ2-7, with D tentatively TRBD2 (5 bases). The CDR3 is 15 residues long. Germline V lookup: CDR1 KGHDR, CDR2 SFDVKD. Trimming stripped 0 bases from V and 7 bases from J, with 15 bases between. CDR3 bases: TGTGCCACCAGTGATTTGCAATTCCCGCCGGGGGAGCAGTACTTC. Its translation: CATSDLQFPPGEQYF.

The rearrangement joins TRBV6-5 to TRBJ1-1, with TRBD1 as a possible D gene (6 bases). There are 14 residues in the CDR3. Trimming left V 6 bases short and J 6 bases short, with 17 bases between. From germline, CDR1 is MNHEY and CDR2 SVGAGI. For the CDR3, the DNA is TGTGCCAGCAGGCACCGGGGGGCTATGGCTGAAGCTTTCTTT. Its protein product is CASRHRGAMAEAFF.

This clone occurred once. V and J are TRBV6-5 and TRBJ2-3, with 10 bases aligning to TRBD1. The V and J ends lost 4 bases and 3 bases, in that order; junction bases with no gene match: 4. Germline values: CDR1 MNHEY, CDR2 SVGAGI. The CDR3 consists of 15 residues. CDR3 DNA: TGTGCCAGCAGTTTCCTGGGACAGGGGACAGATACGCAGTATTTT. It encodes CASSFLGQGTDTQYF.

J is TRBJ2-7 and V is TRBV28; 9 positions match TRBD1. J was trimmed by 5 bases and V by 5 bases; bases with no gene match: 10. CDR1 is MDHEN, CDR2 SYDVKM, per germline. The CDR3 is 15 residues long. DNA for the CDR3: TGTGCCAGCAGTCCCTGGACAGGGGCAAGGAACGAGCAGTACTTC. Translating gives CASSPWTGARNEQYF.

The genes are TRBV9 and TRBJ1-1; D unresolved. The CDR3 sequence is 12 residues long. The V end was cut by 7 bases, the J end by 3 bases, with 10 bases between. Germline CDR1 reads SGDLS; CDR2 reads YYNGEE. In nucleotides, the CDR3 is TGTGCCAGCCGACCCGAGGACACTGAAGCTTTCTTT. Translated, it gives CASRPEDTEAFF.

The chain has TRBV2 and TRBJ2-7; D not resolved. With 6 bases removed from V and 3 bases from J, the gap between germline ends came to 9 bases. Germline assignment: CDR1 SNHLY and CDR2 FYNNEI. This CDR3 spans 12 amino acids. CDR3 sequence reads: CASSRRDYEQYF. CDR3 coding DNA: TGTGCCAGCAGCCGTAGAGACTACGAGCAGTACTTC.

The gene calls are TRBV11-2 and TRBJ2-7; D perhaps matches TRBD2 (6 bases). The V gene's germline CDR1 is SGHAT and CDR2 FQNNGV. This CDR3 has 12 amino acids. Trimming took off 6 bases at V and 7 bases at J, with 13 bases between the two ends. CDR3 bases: TGTGCCAGCAGATGGGACTCCGGGGAGCAGTACTTC. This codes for CASRWDSGEQYF.

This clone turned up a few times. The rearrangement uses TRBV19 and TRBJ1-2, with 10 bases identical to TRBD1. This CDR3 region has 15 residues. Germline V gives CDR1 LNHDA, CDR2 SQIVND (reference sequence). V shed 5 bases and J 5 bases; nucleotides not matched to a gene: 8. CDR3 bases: TGTGCCAGTAGTGTTCCCGGACAGGGGGGGTATGGCTACACCTTC. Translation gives CASSVPGQGGYGYTF.

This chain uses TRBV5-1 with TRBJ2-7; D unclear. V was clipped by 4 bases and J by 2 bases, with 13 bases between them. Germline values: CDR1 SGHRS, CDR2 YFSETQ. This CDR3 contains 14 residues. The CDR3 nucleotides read TGCGCCAGCAGCCTCGACTGGGTCGCCTACGAGCAGTACTTC. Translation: CASSLDWVAYEQYF.

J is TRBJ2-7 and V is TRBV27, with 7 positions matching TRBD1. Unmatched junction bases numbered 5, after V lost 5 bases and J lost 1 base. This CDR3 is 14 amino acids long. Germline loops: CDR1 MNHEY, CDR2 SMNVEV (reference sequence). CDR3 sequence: CASSTYRGSYEQYF. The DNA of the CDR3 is TGTGCCAGCAGTACCTACAGGGGTTCCTACGAGCAGTACTTC.

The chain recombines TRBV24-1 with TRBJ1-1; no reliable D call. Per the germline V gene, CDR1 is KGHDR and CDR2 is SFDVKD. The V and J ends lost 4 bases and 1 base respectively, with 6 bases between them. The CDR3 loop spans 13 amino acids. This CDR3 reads CATSEAGNTEAFF. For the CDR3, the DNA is TGTGCCACCAGTGAAGCAGGGAACACTGAAGCTTTCTTT.

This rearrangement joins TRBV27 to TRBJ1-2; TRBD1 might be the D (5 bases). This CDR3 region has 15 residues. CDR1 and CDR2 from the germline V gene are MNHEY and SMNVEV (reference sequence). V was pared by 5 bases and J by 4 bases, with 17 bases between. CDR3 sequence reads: CASSPPRDLGYGYTF. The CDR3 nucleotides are TGTGCCAGCAGTCCCCCGCGGGACCTCGGCTATGGCTACACCTTC.

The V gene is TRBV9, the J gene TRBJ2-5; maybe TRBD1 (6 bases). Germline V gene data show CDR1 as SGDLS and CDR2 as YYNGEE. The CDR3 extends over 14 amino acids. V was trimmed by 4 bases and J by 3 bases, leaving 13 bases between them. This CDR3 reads CASSSPYREETQYF. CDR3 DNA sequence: TGTGCCAGCAGCTCTCCTTACAGGGAAGAGACCCAGTACTTC.

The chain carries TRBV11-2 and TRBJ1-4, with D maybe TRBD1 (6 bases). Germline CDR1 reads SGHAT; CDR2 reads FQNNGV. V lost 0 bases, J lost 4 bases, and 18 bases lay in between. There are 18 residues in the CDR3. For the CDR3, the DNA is TGTGCCAGCAGCTTAGATGCGTCTCAGGGGACGCTTAATGAAAAACTGTTTTTT. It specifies CASSLDASQGTLNEKLFF.

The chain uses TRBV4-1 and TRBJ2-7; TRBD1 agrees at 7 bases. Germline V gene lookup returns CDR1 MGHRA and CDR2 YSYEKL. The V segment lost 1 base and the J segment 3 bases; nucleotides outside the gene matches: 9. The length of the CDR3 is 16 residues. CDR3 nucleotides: TGCGCCAGCAGCCAAGCTACAGGGGACGCTGGCTACGAGCAGTACTTC. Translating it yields CASSQATGDAGYEQYF.

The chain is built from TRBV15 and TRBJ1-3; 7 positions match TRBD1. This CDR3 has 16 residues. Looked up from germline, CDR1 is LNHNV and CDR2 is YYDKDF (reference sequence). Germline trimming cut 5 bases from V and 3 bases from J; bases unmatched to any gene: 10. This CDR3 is CATSGPTGRGGNTIYF. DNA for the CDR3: TGTGCCACCAGCGGACCGACAGGGCGAGGTGGAAACACCATATATTTT. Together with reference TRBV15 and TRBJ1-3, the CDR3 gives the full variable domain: DAMVIQNPRYQVTQFGKPVTLSCSQTLNHNVMYWYQQKSSQAPKLLFHYYDKDFNNEADTPDNFQSRRPNTSFCFLDIRSPGLGDTAMYLCATSGPTGRGGNTIYFGEGSWLTVV.

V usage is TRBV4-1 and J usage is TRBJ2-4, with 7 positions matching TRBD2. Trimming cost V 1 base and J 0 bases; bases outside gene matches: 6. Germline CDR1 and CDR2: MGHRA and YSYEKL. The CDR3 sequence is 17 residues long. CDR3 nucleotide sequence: TGCGCCAGCAGCCAAGTAAGCGGGGTGATAGCCAAAAACATTCAGTACTTC. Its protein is CASSQVSGVIAKNIQYF.

The CDR3 is CASSQVTGPEKLFF. As DNA, the CDR3 is TGCGCCAGCAGCCAAGTCACAGGCCCTGAAAAACTGTTTTTT. The V and J genes are TRBV4-1 and TRBJ1-4; TRBD1 is a possible D gene (5 bases). The CDR3 is made up of 14 amino acids. From germline, CDR1 is MGHRA and CDR2 YSYEKL. V was cut by 1 base and J by 7 bases, with 10 bases left in between.

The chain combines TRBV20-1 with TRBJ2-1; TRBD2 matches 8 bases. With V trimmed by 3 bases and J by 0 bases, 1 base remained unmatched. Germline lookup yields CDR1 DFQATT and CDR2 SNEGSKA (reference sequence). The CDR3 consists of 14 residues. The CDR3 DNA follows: TGCAGTGCTAGTACTAGCGGCTCCTACAATGAGCAGTTCTTC. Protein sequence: CSASTSGSYNEQFF.

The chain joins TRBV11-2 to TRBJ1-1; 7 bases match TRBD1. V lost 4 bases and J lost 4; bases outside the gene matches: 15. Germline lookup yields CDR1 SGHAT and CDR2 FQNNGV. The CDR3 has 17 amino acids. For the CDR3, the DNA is TGTGCCAGCAGCTCATATAACAGGGGTTACCACCTCACTGAAGCTTTCTTT. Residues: CASSSYNRGYHLTEAFF.